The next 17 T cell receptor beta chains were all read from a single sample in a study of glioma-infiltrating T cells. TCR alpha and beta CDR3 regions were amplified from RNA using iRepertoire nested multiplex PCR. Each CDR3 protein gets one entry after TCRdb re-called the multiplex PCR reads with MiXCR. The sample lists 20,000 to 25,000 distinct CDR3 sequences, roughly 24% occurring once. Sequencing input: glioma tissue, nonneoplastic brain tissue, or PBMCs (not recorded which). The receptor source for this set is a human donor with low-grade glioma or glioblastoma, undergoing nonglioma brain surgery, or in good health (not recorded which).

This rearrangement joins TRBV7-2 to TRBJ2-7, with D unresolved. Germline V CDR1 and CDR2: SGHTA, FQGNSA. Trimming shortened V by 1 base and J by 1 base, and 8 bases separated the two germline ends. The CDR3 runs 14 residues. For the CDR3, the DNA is TGTGCCAGCAGCTTAGAGCCAGGTTCCTACGAGCAGTACTTC. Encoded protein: CASSLEPGSYEQYF.

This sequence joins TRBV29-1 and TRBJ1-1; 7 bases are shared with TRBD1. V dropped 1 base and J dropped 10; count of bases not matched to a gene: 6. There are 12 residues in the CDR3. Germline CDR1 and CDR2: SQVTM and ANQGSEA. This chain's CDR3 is CSVEADRVSAFF. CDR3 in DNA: TGCAGCGTTGAAGCCGACAGGGTTTCAGCTTTCTTT.

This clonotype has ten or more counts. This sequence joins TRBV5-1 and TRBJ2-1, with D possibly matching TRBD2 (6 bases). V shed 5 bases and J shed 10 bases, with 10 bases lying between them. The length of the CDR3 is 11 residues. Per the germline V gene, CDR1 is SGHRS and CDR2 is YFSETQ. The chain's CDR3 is CASSFGLEQFF. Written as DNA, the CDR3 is TGCGCCAGCAGTTTTGGACTAGAGCAGTTCTTC.

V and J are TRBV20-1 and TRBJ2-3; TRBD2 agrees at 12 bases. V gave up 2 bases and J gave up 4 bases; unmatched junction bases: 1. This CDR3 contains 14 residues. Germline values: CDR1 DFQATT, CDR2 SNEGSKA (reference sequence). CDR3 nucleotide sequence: TGCAGTGCTAGACTAGCGGGGGGGCCAGATACGCAGTATTTT. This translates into CSARLAGGPDTQYF.

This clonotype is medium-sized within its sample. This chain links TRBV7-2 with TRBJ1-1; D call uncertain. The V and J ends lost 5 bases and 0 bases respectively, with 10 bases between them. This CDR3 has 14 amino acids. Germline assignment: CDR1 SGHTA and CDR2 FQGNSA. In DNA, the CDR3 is TGTGCCAGCAGCCCGACCTTTTTGAACACTGAAGCTTTCTTT. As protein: CASSPTFLNTEAFF.

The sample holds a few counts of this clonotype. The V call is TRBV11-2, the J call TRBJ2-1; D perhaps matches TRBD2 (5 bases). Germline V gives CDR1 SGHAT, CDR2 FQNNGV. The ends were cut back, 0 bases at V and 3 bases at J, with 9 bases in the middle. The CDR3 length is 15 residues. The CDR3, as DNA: TGTGCCAGCAGCTTAGATAGAGGGAACTACAATGAGCAGTTCTTC. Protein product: CASSLDRGNYNEQFF.

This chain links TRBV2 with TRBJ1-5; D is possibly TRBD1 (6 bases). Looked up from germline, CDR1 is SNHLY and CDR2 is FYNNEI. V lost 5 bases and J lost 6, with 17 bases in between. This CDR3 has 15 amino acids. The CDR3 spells CASSPNTGPAQPQHF. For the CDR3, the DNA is TGTGCCAGCAGTCCGAATACAGGGCCGGCTCAGCCCCAGCATTTT.

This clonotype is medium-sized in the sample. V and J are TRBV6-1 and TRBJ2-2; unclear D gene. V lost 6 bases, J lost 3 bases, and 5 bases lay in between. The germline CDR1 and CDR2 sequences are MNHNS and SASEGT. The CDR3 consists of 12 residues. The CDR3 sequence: CASSDDTGELFF. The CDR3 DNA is TGTGCCAGCAGCGACGACACCGGGGAGCTGTTTTTT.

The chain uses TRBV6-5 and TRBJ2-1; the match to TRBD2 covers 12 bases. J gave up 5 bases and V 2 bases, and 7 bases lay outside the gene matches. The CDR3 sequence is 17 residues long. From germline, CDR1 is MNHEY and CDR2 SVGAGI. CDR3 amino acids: CASSYRTSGDTHNEQFF. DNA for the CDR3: TGTGCCAGCAGTTACAGGACTAGCGGGGACACACACAATGAGCAGTTCTTC.

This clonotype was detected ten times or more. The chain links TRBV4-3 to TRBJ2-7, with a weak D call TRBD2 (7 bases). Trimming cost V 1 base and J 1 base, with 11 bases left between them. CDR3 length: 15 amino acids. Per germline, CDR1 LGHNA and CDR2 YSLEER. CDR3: CASSQGGGASYEQYF. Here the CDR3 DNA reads TGCGCCAGCAGCCAAGGCGGGGGCGCATCCTACGAGCAGTACTTC.

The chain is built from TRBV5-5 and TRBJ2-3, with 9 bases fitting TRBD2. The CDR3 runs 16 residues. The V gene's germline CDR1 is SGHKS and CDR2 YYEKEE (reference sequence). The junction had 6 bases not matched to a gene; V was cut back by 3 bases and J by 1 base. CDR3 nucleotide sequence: TGTGCCAGCAGCTCTCAGCGGGGGGCCCGCACAGATACGCAGTATTTT. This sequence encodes CASSSQRGARTDTQYF.

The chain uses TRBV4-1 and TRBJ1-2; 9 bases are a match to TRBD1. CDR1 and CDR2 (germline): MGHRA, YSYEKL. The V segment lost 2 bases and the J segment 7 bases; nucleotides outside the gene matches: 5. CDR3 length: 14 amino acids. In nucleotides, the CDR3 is TGCGCCAGCAGCCAAAACAGGGGGCGTAGTGGCTACACCTTC. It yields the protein CASSQNRGRSGYTF.

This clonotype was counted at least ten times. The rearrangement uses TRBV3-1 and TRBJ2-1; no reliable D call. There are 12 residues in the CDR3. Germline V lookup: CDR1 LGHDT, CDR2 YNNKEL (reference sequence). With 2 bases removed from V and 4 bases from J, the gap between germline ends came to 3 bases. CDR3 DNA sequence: TGTGCCAGCAGCCAACATTACAATGAGCAGTTCTTC. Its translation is CASSQHYNEQFF.

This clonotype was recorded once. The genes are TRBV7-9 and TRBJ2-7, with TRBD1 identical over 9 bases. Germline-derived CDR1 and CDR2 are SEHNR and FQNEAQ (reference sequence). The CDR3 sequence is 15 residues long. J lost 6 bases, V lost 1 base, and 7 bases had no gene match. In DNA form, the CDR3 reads TGTGCCAGCAGCTTAGGAGGACAGGGGCTCCCCGAGCAGTACTTC. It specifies CASSLGGQGLPEQYF.

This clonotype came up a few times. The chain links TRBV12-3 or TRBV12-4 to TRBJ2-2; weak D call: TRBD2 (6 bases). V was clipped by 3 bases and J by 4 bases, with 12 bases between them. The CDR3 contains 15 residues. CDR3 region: CASSFFAGPTGELFF. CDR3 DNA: TGTGCCAGCAGTTTTTTTGCGGGGCCCACCGGGGAGCTGTTTTTT.

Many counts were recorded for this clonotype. Written as DNA, the CDR3 is TGCAGTGCTAGAGTATTGGGACAGCGGCTCAGGTTTCAAGAGACCCAGTACTTC. This codes for CSARVLGQRLRFQETQYF. The chain uses TRBV20-1 and TRBJ2-5; TRBD1 matches at 7 bases. J was trimmed by 2 bases and V by 1 base; bases with no gene match: 16. The CDR3 is made up of 18 amino acids. CDR1 is DFQATT and CDR2 is SNEGSKA in the germline V gene (reference sequence).

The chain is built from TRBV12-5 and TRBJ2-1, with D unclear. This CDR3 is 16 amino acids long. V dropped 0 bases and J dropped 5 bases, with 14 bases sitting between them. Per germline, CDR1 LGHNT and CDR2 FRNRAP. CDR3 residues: CASGLVYRSSNNEQFF. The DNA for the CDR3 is TGTGCTAGTGGTTTGGTATACAGATCGAGTAACAATGAGCAGTTCTTC. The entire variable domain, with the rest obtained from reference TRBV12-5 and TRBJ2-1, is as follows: DARVTQTPRHKVTEMGQEVTMRCQPILGHNTVFWYRQTMMQGLELLAYFRNRAPLDDSGMPKDRFSAEMPDATLATLKIQPSEPRDSAVYFCASGLVYRSSNNEQFFGPGTRLTVL.